This T cell receptor beta chain was found in a study of cytomegalovirus exposure and HLA in healthy donors. Study-wide findings and caveats: Earlier results showed most TCR beta V segments being productive about 90% or about 30% of the time.

As to this clone: As yet, its antigen is unknown.

The PCR ran on 60 Vbeta and 13 Jbeta primers. Data came from immunoSEQ multiplex PCR; TCRdb stores just in-frame clones and leaves some out. The sample includes approximately 150,000 clones, 80% to 90% of them seen just once. Per the germline V gene, CDR1 is SGHTA and CDR2 is FQGNSA. With 5 bases removed from V and 6 bases from J, the gap between germline ends came to 12 bases. CDR3 length: 13 amino acids. This chain uses TRBV7-2 with TRBJ2-3; D remains unclear. The receptor was derived from a boy between 2 and 10 years old in good health and CMV-seronegative. The sequencing sample was made of PBMCs. CDR3 region: CASSRGTLDTQYF. In DNA, the CDR3 is TGTGCCAGCAGCCGCGGAACTCTTGATACGCAGTATTTT.